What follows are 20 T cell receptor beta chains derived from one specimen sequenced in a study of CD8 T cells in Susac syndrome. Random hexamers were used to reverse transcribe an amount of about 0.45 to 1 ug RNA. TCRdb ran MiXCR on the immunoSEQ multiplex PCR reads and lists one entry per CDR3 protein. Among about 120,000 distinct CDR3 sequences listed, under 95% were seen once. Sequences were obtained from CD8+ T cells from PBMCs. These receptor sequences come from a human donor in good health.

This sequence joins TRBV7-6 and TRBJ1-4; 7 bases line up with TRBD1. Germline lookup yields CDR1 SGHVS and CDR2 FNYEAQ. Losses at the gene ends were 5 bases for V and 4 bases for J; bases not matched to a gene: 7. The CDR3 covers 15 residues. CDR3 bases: TGTGCCAGCAGCGCGTACAGGGGACTTAATGAAAAACTGTTTTTT. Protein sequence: CASSAYRGLNEKLFF.

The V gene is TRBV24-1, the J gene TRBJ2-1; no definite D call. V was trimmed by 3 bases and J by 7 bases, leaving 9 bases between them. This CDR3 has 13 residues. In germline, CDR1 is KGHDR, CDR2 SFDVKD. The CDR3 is CATSDTGRNEQFF. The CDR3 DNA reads TGTGCCACCAGTGATACCGGAAGGAATGAGCAGTTCTTC.

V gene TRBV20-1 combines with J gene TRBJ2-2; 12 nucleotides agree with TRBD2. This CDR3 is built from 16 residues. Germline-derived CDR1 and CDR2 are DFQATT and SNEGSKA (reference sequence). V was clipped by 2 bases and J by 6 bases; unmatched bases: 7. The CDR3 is CSARYLAGGPAGELFF. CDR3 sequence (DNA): TGCAGTGCTAGATATCTAGCGGGAGGGCCCGCCGGGGAGCTGTTTTTT.

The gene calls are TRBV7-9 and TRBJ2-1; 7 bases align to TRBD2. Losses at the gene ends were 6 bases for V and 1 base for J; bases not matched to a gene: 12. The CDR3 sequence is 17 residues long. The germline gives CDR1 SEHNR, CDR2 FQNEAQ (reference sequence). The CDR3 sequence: CASSQPSQRESYNEQFF. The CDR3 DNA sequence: TGTGCCAGCAGTCAACCCTCTCAGCGGGAATCCTACAATGAGCAGTTCTTC.

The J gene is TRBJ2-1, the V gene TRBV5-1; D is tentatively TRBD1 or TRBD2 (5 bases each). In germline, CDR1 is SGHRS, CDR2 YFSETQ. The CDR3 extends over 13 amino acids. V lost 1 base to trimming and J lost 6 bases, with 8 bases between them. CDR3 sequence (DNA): TGCGCCAGCAGCTTGTCTGGGGGCAATGAGCAGTTCTTC. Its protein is CASSLSGGNEQFF.

The CDR3 DNA reads as TGCGCCAGCAGCTCGGGACACCTGAACACTGAAGCTTTCTTT. Translation gives CASSSGHLNTEAFF. The chain has TRBV5-1 and TRBJ1-1; a possible D gene is TRBD1 (6 bases). V gave up 3 bases and J gave up 0 bases, with 9 bases separating them. The CDR3 sequence is 14 residues long. Germline V gene data show CDR1 as SGHRS and CDR2 as YFSETQ.

DNA of the CDR3: TGTGCCTGGTGGCCCAGGGGGCAAGAAAAACTGTTTTTT. This encodes CAWWPRGQEKLFF. The chain combines TRBV30 with TRBJ1-4, with 8 bases fitting TRBD1. V shed 5 bases, J shed 8 bases, and the junction held 7 bases outside the gene matches. Germline lookup yields CDR1 GTSNPN and CDR2 SVGIG (reference sequence). This CDR3 is 13 amino acids long.

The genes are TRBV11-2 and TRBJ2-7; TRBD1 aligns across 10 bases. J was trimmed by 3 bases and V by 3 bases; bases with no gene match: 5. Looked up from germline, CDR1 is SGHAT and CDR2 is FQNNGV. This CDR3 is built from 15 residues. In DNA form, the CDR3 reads TGTGCCAGCAGCTTGATGGACAGGGGGGGCTACGAGCAGTACTTC. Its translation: CASSLMDRGGYEQYF.

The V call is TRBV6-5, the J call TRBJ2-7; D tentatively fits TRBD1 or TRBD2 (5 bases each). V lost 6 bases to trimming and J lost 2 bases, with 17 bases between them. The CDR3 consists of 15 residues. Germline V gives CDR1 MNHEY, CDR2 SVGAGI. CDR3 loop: CASSRSRDGAYEQYF. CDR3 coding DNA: TGTGCCAGCAGCAGATCCCGGGACGGGGCCTACGAGCAGTACTTC.

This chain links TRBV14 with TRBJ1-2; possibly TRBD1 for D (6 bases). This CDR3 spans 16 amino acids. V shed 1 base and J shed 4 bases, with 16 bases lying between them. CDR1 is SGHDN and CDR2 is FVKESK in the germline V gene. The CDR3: CASSQVRGGQSYGYTF. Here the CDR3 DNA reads TGTGCCAGCAGCCAAGTCCGCGGGGGGCAGAGCTATGGCTACACCTTC.

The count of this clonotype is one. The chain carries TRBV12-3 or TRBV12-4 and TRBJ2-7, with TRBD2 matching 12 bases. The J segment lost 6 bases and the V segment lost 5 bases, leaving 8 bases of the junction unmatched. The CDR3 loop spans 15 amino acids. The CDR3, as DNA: TGTGCCAGCAGTGCTCTAGCGGGAGGGCCCTCCGAGCAGTACTTC. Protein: CASSALAGGPSEQYF.

The CDR3 region has the DNA TGTGCCAGCAGCTCCGCGGCTAGCGGGAACAATGAGCAGTTCTTC. Translated: CASSSAASGNNEQFF. The J gene is TRBJ2-1, the V gene TRBV7-2; 9 nucleotides align to TRBD2. CDR1 SGHTA and CDR2 FQGNSA come from the germline V gene. V lost 4 bases to trimming and J lost 5 bases; unmatched junction nucleotides: 6. There are 15 residues in the CDR3.

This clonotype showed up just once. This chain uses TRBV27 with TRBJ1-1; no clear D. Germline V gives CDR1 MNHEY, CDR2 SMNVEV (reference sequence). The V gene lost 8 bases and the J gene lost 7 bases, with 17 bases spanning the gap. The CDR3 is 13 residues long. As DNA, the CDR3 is TGTGCCAGCTATGGCAGTGGTGATCTTGAAGCTTTCTTT. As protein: CASYGSGDLEAFF.

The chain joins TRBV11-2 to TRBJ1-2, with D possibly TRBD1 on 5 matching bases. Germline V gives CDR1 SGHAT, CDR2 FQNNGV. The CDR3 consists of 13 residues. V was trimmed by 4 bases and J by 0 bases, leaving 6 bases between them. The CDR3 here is CASSSTANYGYTF. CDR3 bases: TGTGCCAGCAGCTCGACAGCTAACTATGGCTACACCTTC.

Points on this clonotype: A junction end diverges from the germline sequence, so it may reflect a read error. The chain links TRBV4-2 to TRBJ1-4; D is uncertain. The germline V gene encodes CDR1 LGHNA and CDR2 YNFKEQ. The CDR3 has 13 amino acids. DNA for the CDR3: TGTGCCAGCAGCCAATCGACTCTTGAAAGACTGTTTTTT. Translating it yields CASSQSTLERLFF.

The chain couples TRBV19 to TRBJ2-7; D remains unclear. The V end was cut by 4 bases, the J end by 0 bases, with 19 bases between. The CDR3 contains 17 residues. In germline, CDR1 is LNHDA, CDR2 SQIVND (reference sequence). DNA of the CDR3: TGTGCCAGTAGTAAGATCCTCCGCCCCGGCAGCTCCTACGAGCAGTACTTC. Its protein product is CASSKILRPGSSYEQYF.

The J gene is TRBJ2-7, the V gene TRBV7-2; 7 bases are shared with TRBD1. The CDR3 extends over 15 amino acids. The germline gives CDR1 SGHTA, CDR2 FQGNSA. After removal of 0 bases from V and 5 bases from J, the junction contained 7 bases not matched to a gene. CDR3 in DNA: TGTGCCAGCAGCTTAGCTTTGGCAGGGGGTAACGAGCAGTACTTC. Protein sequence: CASSLALAGGNEQYF.

The chain's CDR3 is CASSVGAAAYSGNTIYF. CDR3 coding DNA: TGTGCCAGCAGCGTAGGGGCAGCAGCCTACTCTGGAAACACCATATATTTT. The V call is TRBV9, the J call TRBJ1-3, with no clear D. This CDR3 contains 17 residues. The V end was cut by 0 bases, the J end by 0 bases, with 13 bases between. The germline V gene encodes CDR1 SGDLS and CDR2 YYNGEE.

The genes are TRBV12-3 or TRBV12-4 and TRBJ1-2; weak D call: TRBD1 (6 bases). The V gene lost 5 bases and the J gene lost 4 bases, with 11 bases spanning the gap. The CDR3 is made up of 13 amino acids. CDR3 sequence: CASSAGVIYGYTF. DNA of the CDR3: TGTGCCAGCAGTGCAGGGGTCATCTATGGCTACACCTTC.

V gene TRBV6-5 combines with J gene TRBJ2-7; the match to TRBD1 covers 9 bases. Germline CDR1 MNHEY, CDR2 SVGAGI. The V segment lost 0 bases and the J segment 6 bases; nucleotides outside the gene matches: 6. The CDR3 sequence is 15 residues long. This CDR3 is CASSYSGQGVSEQYF. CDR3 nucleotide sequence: TGTGCCAGCAGTTACTCGGGACAGGGAGTCTCCGAGCAGTACTTC.